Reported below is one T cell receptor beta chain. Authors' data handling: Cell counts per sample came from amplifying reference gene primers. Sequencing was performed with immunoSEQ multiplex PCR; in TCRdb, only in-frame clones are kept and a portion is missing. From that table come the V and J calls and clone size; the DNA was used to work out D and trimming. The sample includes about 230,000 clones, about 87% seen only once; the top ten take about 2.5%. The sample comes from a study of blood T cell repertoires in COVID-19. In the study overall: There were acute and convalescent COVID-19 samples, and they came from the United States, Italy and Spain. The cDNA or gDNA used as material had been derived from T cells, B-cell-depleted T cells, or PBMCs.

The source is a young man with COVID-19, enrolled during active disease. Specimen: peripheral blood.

CDR3 sequence: CSASGAAGMPHEQYF. CDR3 sequence (DNA): TGCAGTGCTAGTGGGGCGGCAGGGATGCCCCACGAGCAGTACTTC. This chain links TRBV20-1 with TRBJ2-7; TRBD1 might be the D (5 bases). This CDR3 contains 15 residues. V lost 3 bases and J lost 5, with 20 bases in between. The germline V gene has CDR1 DFQATT and CDR2 SNEGSKA (reference sequence).